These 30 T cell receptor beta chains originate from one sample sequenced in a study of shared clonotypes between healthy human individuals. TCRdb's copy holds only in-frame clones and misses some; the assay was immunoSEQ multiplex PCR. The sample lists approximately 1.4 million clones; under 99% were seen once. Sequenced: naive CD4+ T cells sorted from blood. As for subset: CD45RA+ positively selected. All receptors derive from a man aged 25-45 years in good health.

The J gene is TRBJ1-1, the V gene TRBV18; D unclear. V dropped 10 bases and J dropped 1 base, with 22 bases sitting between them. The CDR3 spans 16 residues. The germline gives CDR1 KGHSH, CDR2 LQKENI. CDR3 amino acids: CATTSFVRQTNTEAFF. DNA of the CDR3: TGTGCCACCACGTCCTTCGTAAGGCAGACGAACACTGAAGCTTTCTTT.

CDR3 DNA: TGTGCCAGTAGTATACAAGGGGGACATGGCTACACCTTC. Protein sequence: CASSIQGGHGYTF. V and J are TRBV19 and TRBJ1-2, with D tentatively TRBD1 (6 bases). The CDR3 consists of 13 residues. Germline loops: CDR1 LNHDA, CDR2 SQIVND (reference sequence). V lost 2 bases and J 6 bases, leaving 10 bases between the germline ends.

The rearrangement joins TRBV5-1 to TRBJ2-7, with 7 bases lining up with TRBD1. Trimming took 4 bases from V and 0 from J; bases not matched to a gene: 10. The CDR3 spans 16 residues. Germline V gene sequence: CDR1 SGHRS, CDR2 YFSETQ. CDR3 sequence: CASSLQGTESSYEQYF. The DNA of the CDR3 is TGCGCCAGCAGCCTACAAGGGACAGAGAGCTCCTACGAGCAGTACTTC.

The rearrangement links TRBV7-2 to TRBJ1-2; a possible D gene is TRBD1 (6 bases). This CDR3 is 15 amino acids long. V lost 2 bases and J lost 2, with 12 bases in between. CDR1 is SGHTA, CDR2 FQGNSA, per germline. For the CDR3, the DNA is TGTGCCAGCAGCTTACAGGGGACCTTAAACTATGGCTACACCTTC. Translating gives CASSLQGTLNYGYTF.

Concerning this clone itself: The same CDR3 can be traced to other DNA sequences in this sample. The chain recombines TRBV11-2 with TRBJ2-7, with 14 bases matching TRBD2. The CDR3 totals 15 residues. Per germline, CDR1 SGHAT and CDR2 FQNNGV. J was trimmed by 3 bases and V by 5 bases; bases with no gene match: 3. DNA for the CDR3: TGTGCCAGCAGCCTCGGACTAGCGGGAGGCTACGAGCAGTACTTC. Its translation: CASSLGLAGGYEQYF.

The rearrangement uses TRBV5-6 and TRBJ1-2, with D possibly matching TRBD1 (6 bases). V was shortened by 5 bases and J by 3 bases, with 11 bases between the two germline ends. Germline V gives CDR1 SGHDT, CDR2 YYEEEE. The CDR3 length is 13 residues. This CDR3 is CASSSRGYYGYTF. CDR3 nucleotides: TGTGCCAGCAGTTCCAGGGGTTACTATGGCTACACCTTC.

The CDR3 is CASSLLIGANEKLFF. CDR3 DNA: TGTGCCAGCAGTCTACTAATTGGGGCTAATGAAAAACTGTTTTTT. V and J are TRBV2 and TRBJ1-4; unclear D gene. Germline V gene data show CDR1 as SNHLY and CDR2 as FYNNEI. The length of the CDR3 is 15 residues. Trimming removed 5 bases at V and 3 bases at J, with 13 bases between.

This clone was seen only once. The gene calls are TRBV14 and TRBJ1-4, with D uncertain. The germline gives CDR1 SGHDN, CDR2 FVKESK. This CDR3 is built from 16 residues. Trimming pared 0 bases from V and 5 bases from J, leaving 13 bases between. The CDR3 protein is CASSQDRWVGNEKLFF. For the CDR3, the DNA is TGTGCCAGCAGCCAAGATCGATGGGTGGGGAATGAAAAACTGTTTTTT. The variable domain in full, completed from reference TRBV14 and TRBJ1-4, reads EAGVTQFPSHSVIEKGQTVTLRCDPISGHDNLYWYRRVMGKEIKFLLHFVKESKQDESGMPNNRFLAERTGGTYSTLKVQPAELEDSGVYFCASSQDRWVGNEKLFFGSGTQLSVL.

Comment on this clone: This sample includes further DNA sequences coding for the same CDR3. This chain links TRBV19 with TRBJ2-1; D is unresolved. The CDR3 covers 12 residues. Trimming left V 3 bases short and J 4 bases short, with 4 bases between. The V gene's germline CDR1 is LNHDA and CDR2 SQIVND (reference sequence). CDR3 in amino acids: CASSINYNEQFF. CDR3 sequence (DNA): TGTGCCAGTAGTATCAATTACAATGAGCAGTTCTTC.

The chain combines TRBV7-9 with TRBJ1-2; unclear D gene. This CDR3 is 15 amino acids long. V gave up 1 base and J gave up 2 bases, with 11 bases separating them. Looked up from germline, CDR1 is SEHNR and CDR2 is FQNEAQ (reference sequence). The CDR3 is CASSLVGGLNYGYTF. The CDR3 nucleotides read TGTGCCAGCAGCTTAGTAGGAGGCTTAAACTATGGCTACACCTTC.

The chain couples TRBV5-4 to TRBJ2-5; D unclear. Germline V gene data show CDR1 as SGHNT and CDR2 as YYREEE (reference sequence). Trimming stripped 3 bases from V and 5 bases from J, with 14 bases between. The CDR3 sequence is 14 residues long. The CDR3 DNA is TGTGCCAGCAGCTGGATGGGAAGGCGGGAGACCCAGTACTTC. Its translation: CASSWMGRRETQYF.

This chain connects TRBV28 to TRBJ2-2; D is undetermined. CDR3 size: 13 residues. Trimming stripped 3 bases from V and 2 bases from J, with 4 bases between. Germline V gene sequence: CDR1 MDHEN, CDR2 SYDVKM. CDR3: CASSFTNTGELFF. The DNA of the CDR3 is TGTGCCAGCAGTTTTACTAACACCGGGGAGCTGTTTTTT. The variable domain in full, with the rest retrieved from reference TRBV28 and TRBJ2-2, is DVKVTQSSRYLVKRTGEKVFLECVQDMDHENMFWYRQDPGLGLRLIYFSYDVKMKEKGDIPEGYSVSREKKERFSLILESASTNQTSMYLCASSFTNTGELFFGEGSRLTVL.

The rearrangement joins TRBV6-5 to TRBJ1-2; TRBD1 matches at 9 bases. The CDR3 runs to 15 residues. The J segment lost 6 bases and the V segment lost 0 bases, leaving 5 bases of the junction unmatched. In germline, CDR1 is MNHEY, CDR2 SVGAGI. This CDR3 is CASSYSGGTGNGYTF. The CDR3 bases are TGTGCCAGCAGTTACTCGGGGGGGACAGGGAATGGCTACACCTTC.

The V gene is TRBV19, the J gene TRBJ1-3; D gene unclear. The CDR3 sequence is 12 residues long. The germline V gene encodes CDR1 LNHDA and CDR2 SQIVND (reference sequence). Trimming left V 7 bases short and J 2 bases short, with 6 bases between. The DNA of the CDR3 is TGTGCCAGTATATCAACTGGAAACACCATATATTTT. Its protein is CASISTGNTIYF.

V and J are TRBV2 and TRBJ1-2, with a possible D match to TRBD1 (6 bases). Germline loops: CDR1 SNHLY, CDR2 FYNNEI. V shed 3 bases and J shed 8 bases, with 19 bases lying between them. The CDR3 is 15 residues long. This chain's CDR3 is CASSEDLGGRKGYTF. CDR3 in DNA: TGTGCCAGCAGTGAGGATCTAGGGGGAAGAAAGGGCTACACCTTC.

The CDR3 bases are TGTGCCAGCAGCTTAAGCACCCTCCCATATTTT. This translates into CASSLSTLPYF. This chain joins TRBV7-9 and TRBJ1-3; the D is unclear. The germline gives CDR1 SEHNR, CDR2 FQNEAQ (reference sequence). The CDR3 consists of 11 residues. V dropped 2 bases and J dropped 15 bases, with 11 bases sitting between them.

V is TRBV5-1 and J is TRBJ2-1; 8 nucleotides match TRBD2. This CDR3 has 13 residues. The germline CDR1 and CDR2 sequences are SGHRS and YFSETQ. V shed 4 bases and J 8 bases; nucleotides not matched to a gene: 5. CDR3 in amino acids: CASSGTRGHEQFF. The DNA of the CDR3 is TGCGCCAGCAGCGGGACTAGGGGCCATGAGCAGTTCTTC.

DNA for the CDR3: TGCGCCAGCAGCTCTGGACTCTTTTCCGGGACTAACCAAGAGACCCAGTACTTC. This translates into CASSSGLFSGTNQETQYF. V gene TRBV5-1 combines with J gene TRBJ2-5; 7 bases are shared with TRBD2. The V gene end was trimmed by 3 bases and the J gene end by 0 bases; junction bases not matched to a gene: 14. Per the germline V gene, CDR1 is SGHRS and CDR2 is YFSETQ. The CDR3 is made up of 18 amino acids.

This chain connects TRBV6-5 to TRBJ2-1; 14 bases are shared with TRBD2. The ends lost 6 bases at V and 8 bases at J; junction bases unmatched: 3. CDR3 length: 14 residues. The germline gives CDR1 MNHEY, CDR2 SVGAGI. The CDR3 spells CASRGTSGSHEQFF. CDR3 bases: TGTGCCAGCAGGGGGACTAGCGGGAGTCATGAGCAGTTCTTC.

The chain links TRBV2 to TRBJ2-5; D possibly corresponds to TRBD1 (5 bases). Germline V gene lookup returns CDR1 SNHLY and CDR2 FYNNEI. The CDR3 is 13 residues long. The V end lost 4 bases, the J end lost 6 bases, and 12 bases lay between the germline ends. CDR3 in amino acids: CASSVGPGKTQYF. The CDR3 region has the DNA TGTGCCAGCAGTGTCGGCCCAGGGAAGACCCAGTACTTC.

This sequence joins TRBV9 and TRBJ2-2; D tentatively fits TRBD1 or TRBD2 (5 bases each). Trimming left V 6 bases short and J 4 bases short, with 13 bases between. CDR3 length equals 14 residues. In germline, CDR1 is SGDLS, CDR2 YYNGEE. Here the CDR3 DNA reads TGTGCCAGCACTCGGGACGGACCCACCGGGGAGCTGTTTTTT. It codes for CASTRDGPTGELFF.

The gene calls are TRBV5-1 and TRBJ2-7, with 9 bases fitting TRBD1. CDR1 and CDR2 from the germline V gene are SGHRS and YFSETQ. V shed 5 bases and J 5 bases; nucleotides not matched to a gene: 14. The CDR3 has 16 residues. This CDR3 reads CASRLLSGTGLHEQYF. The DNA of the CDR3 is TGCGCCAGCAGACTCTTATCCGGGACAGGGCTTCACGAGCAGTACTTC.

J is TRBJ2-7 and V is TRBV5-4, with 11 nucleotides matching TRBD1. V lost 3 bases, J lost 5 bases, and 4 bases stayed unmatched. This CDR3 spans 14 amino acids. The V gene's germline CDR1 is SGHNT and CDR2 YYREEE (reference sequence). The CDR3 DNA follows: TGTGCCAGCAGCTCGGGACAGGGGGACCACGAGCAGTACTTC. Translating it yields CASSSGQGDHEQYF.

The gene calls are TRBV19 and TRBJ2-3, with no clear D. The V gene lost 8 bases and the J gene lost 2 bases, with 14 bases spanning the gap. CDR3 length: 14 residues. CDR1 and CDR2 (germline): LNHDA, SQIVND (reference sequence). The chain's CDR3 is CASRLDFSTDTQYF. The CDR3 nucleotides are TGTGCCAGTCGGCTAGATTTCTCCACAGATACGCAGTATTTT.

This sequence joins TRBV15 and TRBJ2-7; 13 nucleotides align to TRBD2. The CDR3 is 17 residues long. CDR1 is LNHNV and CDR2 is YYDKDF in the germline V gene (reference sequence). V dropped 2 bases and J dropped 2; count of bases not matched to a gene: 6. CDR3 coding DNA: TGTGCCACCAGCAGAACTACCGGGACTAGCGGGACCTACGAGCAGTACTTC. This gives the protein CATSRTTGTSGTYEQYF.

CDR3 in DNA: TGTGCCAGTAGTAGACAGGGACGAGAGACCCAGTACTTC. Its protein is CASSRQGRETQYF. V and J are TRBV19 and TRBJ2-5; 7 bases map to TRBD1. From germline, CDR1 is LNHDA and CDR2 SQIVND (reference sequence). Trimming at V came to 4 bases and at J to 4 bases, leaving 3 bases not matched to a gene. The CDR3 sequence is 13 residues long.

CDR3 residues: CASSSRTRPPYEQYF. DNA for the CDR3: TGTGCCAGCAGCTCACGGACTAGACCGCCGTACGAGCAGTACTTC. The rearrangement joins TRBV5-4 to TRBJ2-7, with 7 bases lining up with TRBD2. Germline loops: CDR1 SGHNT, CDR2 YYREEE (reference sequence). There are 15 residues in the CDR3. Losses at the gene ends were 3 bases for V and 4 bases for J; bases not matched to a gene: 10.

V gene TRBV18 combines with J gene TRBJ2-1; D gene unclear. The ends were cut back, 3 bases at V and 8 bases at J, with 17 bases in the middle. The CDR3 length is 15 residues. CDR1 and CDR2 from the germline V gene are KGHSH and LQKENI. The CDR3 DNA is TGTGCCAGCTCACCTTTTGGGGTGCCGGGCGATGAGCAGTTCTTC. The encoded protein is CASSPFGVPGDEQFF.

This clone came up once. CDR3 DNA sequence: TGTGCCAGTAGTATGTATGTAGCCGTACCTATGAGCGTTAGCCGTACCGGGGAGCTGTTTTTT. It translates to CASSMYVAVPMSVSRTGELFF. The chain has TRBV19 and TRBJ2-2; D is unclear. The CDR3 is made up of 21 amino acids. With 3 bases removed from V and 5 bases from J, the gap between germline ends came to 31 bases. Germline V lookup: CDR1 LNHDA, CDR2 SQIVND (reference sequence).

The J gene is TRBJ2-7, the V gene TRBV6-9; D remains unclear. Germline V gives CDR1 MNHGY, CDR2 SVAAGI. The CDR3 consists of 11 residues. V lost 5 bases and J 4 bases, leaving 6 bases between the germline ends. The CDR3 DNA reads TGTGCCAGCAGTGAGCCTTACGAGCAGTACTTC. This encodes CASSEPYEQYF.